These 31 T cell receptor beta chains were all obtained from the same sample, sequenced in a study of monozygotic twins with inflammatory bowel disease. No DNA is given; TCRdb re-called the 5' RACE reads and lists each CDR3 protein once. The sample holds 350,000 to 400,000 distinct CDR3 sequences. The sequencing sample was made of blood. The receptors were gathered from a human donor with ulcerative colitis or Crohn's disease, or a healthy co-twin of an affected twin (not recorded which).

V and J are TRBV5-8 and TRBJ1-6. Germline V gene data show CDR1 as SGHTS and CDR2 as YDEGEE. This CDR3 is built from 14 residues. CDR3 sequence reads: CASSVGTLNSPLHF.

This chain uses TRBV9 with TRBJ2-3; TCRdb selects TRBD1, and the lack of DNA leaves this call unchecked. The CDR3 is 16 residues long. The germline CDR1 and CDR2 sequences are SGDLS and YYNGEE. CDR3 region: CASSVVGEGGGDTQYF. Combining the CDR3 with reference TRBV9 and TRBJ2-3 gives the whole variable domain DSGVTQTPKHLITATGQRVTLRCSPRSGDLSVYWYQQSLDQGLQFLIQYYNGEERAKGNILERFSAQQFPDLHSELNLSSLELGDSALYFCASSVVGEGGGDTQYFGPGTRLTVL.

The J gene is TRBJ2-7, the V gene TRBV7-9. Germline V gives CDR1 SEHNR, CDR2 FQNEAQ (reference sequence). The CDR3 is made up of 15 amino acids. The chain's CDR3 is CASSLTRRGPYEQYF.

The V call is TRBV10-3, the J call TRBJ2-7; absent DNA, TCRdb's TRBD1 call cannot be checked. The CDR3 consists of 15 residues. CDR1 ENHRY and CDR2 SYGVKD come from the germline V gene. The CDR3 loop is CAISESAAPSYEQYF.

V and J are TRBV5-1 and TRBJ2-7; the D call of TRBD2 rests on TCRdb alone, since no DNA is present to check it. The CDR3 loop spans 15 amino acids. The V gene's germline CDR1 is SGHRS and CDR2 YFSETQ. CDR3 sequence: CASSPAPSGGYEQYF.

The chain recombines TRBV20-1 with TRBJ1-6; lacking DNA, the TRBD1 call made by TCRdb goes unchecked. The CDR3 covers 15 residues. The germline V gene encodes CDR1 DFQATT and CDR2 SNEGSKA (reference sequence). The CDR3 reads CSARGPGGTNSPLHF.

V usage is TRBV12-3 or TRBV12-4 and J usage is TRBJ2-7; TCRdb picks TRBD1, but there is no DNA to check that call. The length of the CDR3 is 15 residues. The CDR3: CASSLRGGLMYEQYF.

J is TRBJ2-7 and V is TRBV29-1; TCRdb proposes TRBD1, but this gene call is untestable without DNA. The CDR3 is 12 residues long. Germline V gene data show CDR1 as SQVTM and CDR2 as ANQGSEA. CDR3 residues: CSARVGSYEQYF.

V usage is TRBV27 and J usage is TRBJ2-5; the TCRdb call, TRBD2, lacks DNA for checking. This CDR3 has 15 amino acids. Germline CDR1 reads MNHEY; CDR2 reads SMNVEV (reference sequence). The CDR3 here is CASMVGLAGQRTQYF.

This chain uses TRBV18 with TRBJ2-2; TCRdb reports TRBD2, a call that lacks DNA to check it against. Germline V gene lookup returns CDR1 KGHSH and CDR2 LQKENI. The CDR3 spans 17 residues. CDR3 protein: CASRRGLAGSNTGELFF. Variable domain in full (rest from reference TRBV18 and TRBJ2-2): NAGVMQNPRHLVRRRGQEARLRCSPMKGHSHVYWYRQLPEEGLKFMVYLQKENIIDESGMPKERFSAEFPKEGPSILRIQQVVRGDSAAYFCASRRGLAGSNTGELFFGEGSRLTVL.

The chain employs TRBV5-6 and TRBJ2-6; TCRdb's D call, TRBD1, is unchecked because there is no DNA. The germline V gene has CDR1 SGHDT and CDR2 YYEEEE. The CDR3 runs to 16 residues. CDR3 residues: CASSRDRGVGANVLTF. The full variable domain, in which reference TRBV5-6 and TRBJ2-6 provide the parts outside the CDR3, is DAGVTQSPTHLIKTRGQQVTLRCSPKSGHDTVSWYQQALGQGPQFIFQYYEEEERQRGNFPDRFSGHQFPNYSSELNVNALLLGDSALYLCASSRDRGVGANVLTFGAGSRLTVL.

The CDR3 sequence: CASSLGGQRAGKLFF. V is TRBV5-1 and J is TRBJ1-4; TCRdb picks TRBD1, but there is no DNA to check that call. Germline V CDR1 and CDR2: SGHRS, YFSETQ. CDR3 length: 15 residues. Based on the CDR3 plus reference TRBV5-1 and TRBJ1-4, the full variable domain is KAGVTQTPRYLIKTRGQQVTLSCSPISGHRSVSWYQQTPGQGLQFLFEYFSETQRNKGNFPGRFSGRQFSNSRSEMNVSTLELGDSALYLCASSLGGQRAGKLFFGSGTQLSVL.

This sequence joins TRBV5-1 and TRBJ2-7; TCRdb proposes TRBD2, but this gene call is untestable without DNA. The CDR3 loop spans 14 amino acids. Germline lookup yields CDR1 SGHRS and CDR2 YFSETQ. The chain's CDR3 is CASSSGLAGLEQYF.

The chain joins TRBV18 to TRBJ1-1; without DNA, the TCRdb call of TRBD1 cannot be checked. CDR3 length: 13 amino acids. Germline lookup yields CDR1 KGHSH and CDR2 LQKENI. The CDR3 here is CASSSVPGTEAFF.

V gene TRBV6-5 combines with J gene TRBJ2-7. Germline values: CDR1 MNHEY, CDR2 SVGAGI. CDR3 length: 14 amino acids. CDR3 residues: CASSYSNSYYEQYF.

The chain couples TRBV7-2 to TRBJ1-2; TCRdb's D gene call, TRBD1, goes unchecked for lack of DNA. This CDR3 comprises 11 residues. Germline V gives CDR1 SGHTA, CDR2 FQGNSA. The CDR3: CASGTGAGYTF.

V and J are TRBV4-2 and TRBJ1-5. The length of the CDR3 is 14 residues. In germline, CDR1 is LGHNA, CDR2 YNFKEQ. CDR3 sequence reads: CASSQVEGHQPQHF.

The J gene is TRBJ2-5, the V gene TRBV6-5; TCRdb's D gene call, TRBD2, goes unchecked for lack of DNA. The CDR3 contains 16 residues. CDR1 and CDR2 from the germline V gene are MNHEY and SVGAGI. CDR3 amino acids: CASSSFWTSGEESQYF.

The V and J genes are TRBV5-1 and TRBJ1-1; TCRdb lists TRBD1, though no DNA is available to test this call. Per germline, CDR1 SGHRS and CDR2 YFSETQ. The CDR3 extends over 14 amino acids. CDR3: CASSLRGEETEAFF.

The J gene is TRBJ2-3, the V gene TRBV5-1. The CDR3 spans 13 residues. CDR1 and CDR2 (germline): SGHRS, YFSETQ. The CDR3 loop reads CASSLEAWDTQYF.

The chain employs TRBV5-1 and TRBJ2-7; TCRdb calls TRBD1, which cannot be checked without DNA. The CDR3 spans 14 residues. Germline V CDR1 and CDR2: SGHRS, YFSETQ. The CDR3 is CASSLAQGSIEQYF. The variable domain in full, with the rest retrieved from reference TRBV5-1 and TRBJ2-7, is KAGVTQTPRYLIKTRGQQVTLSCSPISGHRSVSWYQQTPGQGLQFLFEYFSETQRNKGNFPGRFSGRQFSNSRSEMNVSTLELGDSALYLCASSLAQGSIEQYFGPGTRLTVT.

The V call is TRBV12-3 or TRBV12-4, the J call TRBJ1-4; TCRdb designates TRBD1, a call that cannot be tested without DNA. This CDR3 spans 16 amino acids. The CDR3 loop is CASSPYPRDSNEKLFF.

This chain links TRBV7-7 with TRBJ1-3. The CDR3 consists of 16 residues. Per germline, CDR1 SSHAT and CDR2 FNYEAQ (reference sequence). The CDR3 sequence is CASSLGSGIAGNTIYF.

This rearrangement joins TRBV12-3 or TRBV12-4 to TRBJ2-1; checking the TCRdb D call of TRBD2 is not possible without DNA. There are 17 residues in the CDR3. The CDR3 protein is CASSPTSGGASYNEQFF.

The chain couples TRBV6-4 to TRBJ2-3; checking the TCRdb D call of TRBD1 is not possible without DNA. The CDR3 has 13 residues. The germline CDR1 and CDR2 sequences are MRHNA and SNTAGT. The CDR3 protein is CASGTGGTDTQYF.

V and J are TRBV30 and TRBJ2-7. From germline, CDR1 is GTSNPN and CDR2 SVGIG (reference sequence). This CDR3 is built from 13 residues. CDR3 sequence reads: CAWSVRQPYEQYF.

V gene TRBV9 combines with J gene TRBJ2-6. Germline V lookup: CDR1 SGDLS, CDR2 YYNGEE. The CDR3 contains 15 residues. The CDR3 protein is CASSVDNSGANVLTF.

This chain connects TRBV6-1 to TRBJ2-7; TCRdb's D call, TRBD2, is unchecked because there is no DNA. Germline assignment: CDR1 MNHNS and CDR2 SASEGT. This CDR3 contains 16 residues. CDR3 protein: CASSLESSGGLYEQYF.

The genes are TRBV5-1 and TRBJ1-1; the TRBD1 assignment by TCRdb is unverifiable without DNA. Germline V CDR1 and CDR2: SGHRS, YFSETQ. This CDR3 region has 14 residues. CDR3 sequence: CASSFGQPNTEAFF. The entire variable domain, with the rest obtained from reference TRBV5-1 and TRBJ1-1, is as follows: KAGVTQTPRYLIKTRGQQVTLSCSPISGHRSVSWYQQTPGQGLQFLFEYFSETQRNKGNFPGRFSGRQFSNSRSEMNVSTLELGDSALYLCASSFGQPNTEAFFGQGTRLTVV.

CDR3: CASSLVTNEKLFF. The gene calls are TRBV7-2 and TRBJ1-4. The CDR3 totals 13 residues. Germline-derived CDR1 and CDR2 are SGHTA and FQGNSA. Based on the CDR3 plus reference TRBV7-2 and TRBJ1-4, the full variable domain is GAGVSQSPSNKVTEKGKDVELRCDPISGHTALYWYRQSLGQGLEFLIYFQGNSAPDKSGLPSDRFSAERTGGSVSTLTIQRTQQEDSAVYLCASSLVTNEKLFFGSGTQLSVL.

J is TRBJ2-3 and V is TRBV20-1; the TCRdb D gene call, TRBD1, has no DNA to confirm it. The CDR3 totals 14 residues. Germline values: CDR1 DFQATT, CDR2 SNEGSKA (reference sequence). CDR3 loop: CSARDPGVGDTQYF.